The 10 T cell receptor beta chains below were found in one sample sequenced in a study of CD8+ T cells in alopecia areata. Separation of pooled cutaneous lymph node cells was by sorting with CD4, CD8alpha, NKG2D, NKG2ACE and other markers. Sequencing relied on a cDNA template that was reverse transcribed from extracted RNA. TCRdb keeps only in-frame clones here, not all; method: immunoSEQ multiplex PCR. The sample was found to contain roughly 260,000 clones, and every one recurs. What was sequenced was CD4+ T cells sorted from a lymph node. These receptors were taken from a C3H/HeJ mouse with alopecia areata. The mouse strain carries the MHC haplotype H2-k.

In this sample, this clone turned up a few times. Gene names are the mouse ones. The read terminates 4 residues ahead of where the CDR3 ends, so the germline J gene completes it. This chain uses TRBV13-1 with TRBJ1-2; 7 bases fit TRBD1. V lost 2 bases to trimming and J lost 3 bases; unmatched junction nucleotides: 7. The CDR3 is made up of 15 amino acids. The germline CDR1 and CDR2 sequences are NSHNY and SYGAGN. The covered CDR3 bases are TGTGCCAGCAGTGAAAGGGGGCGAGCAGACTCC. This gives the protein CASSERGRADS. In full, the CDR3 reads CASSERGRADSDYTF.

As regards this clone: The genes are named according to mouse. Read data end 4 residues before the CDR3 end; the end is taken from the germline J gene. J is TRBJ2-5 and V is TRBV19; D possibly corresponds to TRBD1 (5 bases). The germline V gene encodes CDR1 FNHDT and CDR2 SITEND (reference sequence). The CDR3 contains 14 residues. The CDR3 loop is CASSISGSKDTQYF. The sequenced part of the CDR3 DNA is TGTGCCAGCAGTATCTCAGGGAGTAAAGAC.

This clone was detected only a few times. Gene names follow the mouse nomenclature. The CDR3 goes on 4 residues after the read ends, and that part is filled in from the germline J gene. The chain is built from TRBV5 and TRBJ2-7, with a tentative D call TRBD1 (6 bases). Between the trimmed V and J ends, which lost 2 bases and 3 bases, there was a span of 8 bases. The CDR3 runs to 13 residues. In germline, CDR1 is LGHNA, CDR2 YNLKQL (reference sequence). The CDR3 bases that were read are TGTGCCAGCAGCCAATGGGACAACTAT. Its protein is CASSQWDNY. Given in full, the CDR3 is CASSQWDNYEQYF.

Of note for this clone: The genes and germline here are from mouse. The read finishes 4 residues shy of the CDR3 end, and the germline J gene is used to complete it. Additional DNA sequences in this sample encode the identical CDR3. The chain combines TRBV13-1 with TRBJ2-5; 7 nucleotides align to TRBD1. Germline V gene lookup returns CDR1 NSHNY and CDR2 SYGAGN. The CDR3 length is 13 residues. Incomplete CDR3 DNA: TGTGCCAGCAGTGATACAGGGGAAGAC. It codes for CASSDTGED. The full CDR3 sequence reads CASSDTGEDTQYF.

To note about this clone: All gene names here are mouse names. The read finishes 4 residues shy of the CDR3 end, and the germline J gene is used to complete it. This same CDR3 is encoded by further DNA sequences in the sample. The chain combines TRBV19 with TRBJ2-7, with 8 bases aligning to TRBD1. The CDR3 is made up of 13 amino acids. Germline assignment: CDR1 FNHDT and CDR2 SITEND (reference sequence). CDR3 amino acids: CASSRDRSYEQYF. The sequenced CDR3 bases are TGTGCCAGCAGCCGGGACAGGTCATAT.

The sample holds a few counts of this clone. The germline and genes are mouse ones. The read halts 4 residues ahead of the CDR3 end, with the missing end drawn from the germline J gene. V gene TRBV13-3 combines with J gene TRBJ2-3; a weak D match, TRBD1 (5 bases). This CDR3 comprises 15 residues. CDR1 is NNHDY and CDR2 is SYVADS in the germline V gene. V dropped 3 bases and J dropped 0 bases, with 11 bases sitting between them. This chain's CDR3 is CASSVRGYSAETLYF. The sequenced part of the CDR3 DNA is TGTGCCAGCAGTGTGAGGGGATATAGTGCAGAA.

With regard to this clone: These gene names are mouse names. The read ends 4 residues shy of where the CDR3 ends; the end is completed using the germline J gene. The J gene is TRBJ1-1, the V gene TRBV13-3; D might be TRBD1 (5 bases). The germline V and J ends were trimmed by 7 bases and 1 base, with 8 bases remaining between them. This CDR3 is 12 amino acids long. Germline CDR1 and CDR2: NNHDY and SYVADS. The CDR3 protein is CASRRENTEVFF. Partial CDR3 DNA: TGTGCCAGCCGCAGGGAAAACACA.

This clone was detected only a few times. Germline and genes: mouse. The read falls 4 residues short of the CDR3 end, and the missing part is taken from the germline J gene. This same CDR3 is encoded by further DNA sequences in the sample. V usage is TRBV19 and J usage is TRBJ2-1; tentative D call: TRBD1 (6 bases). Between the trimmed V and J ends, which lost 2 bases and 1 base, there was a span of 10 bases. Germline V CDR1 and CDR2: FNHDT, SITEND (reference sequence). The CDR3 is 15 residues long. The CDR3 protein is CASSIAGQNYAEQFF. The covered CDR3 bases are TGTGCCAGCAGTATCGCCGGACAGAACTATGCT.

With regard to this clone: Genes and germline are mouse. The CDR3 end lies 4 residues beyond the end of the read and is filled in from the germline J gene. The chain couples TRBV13-1 to TRBJ2-1, with 7 bases matching TRBD1. The CDR3 is 15 amino acids. Germline trimming cut 1 base from V and 3 bases from J; bases unmatched to any gene: 4. Germline assignment: CDR1 NSHNY and CDR2 SYGAGN. CDR3 in amino acids: CASSDRDRPYAEQFF. Incomplete CDR3 DNA: TGTGCCAGCAGTGATCGGGACAGACCCTATGCT.

In this sample, this clone turned up a few times. Germline and genes: mouse. The read gets to within 4 residues of the CDR3 end, and the germline J gene fills in the rest. The genes are TRBV5 and TRBJ2-3; 13 bases fit TRBD2. J was trimmed by 0 bases and V by 4 bases; bases with no gene match: 4. Germline CDR1 is LGHNA and CDR2 is YNLKQL (reference sequence). The CDR3 consists of 17 residues. The sequenced part of the CDR3 DNA is TGTGCCAGCAGCCGCGGGACTGGGGGGGGGAGTGCAGAA. This codes for CASSRGTGGGSAE. The whole CDR3 region reads CASSRGTGGGSAETLYF.